This T cell receptor (beta chain) was retrieved from a study of Graves' ophthalmopathy and Graves' hyperthyroidism. CDR1 is SGHVS, CDR2 FQNEAQ, per germline. Between the trimmed V and J ends, which lost 5 bases and 6 bases, there was a span of 16 bases. The CDR3 loop spans 15 amino acids. RNA transcripts were the source from which TCR beta CDR3 regions were amplified. HTBI-primed RT-PCR formed the first round, and a multiplex PCR formed the second. MiXCR was run by TCRdb on the multiplex PCR reads, yielding one entry per CDR3 protein. This table holds around 520,000 distinct CDR3 sequences, roughly 40% found once. This clonotype has more than one count but fewer than ten.

The sequencing input was peripheral blood or thyroid tissue (not recorded which). The receptor was isolated from an adult man with Graves' hyperthyroidism. V and J are TRBV7-8 and TRBJ1-4; TRBD1 might be the D (6 bases). The CDR3 bases are TGTGCCAGCAGCCAATTAGCAGGGGTGGATGAAAAACTGTTTTTT. Translation: CASSQLAGVDEKLFF. The full variable domain, in which reference TRBV7-8 and TRBJ1-4 provide the parts outside the CDR3, is GAGVSQSPRYKVAKRGQDVALRCDPISGHVSLFWYQQALGQGPEFLTYFQNEAQLDKSGLPSDRFFAERPEGSVSTLKIQRTQQEDSAVYLCASSQLAGVDEKLFFGSGTQLSVL.